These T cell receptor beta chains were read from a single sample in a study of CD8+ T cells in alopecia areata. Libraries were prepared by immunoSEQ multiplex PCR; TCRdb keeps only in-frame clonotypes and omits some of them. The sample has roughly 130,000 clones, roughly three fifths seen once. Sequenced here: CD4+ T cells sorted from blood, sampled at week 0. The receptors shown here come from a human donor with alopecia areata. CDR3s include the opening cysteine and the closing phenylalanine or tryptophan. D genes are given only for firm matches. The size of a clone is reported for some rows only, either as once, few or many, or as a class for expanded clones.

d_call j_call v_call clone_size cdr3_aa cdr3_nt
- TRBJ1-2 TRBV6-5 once CASRETPNYGYTF TGTGCCAGCAGGGAGACCCCGAACTATGGCTACACCTTC
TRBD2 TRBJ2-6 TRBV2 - CATKAGGPGANVLTF TGTGCCACCAAGGCGGGGGGTCCTGGGGCCAACGTCCTGACTTTC
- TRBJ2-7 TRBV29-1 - CSALWTHEQYF TGCAGCGCTCTCTGGACCCACGAGCAGTACTTC
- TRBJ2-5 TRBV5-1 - CASSWGTGDRYF TGCGCCAGCAGTTGGGGAACCGGGGACCGGTACTTC
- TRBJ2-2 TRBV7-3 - CASSLLVNTGELFF TGTGCCAGCAGCTTATTGGTGAACACCGGGGAGCTGTTTTTT
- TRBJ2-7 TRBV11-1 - CASSYQRAPPYEQYF TGTGCCAGCAGCTACCAGCGGGCACCTCCCTACGAGCAGTACTTC
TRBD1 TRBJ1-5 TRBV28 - CASSTFGQGGSQPQHF TGTGCCAGCAGTACCTTCGGACAGGGTGGGAGTCAGCCCCAGCATTTT
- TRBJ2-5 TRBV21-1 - CASSKGFTQETQYF TGTGCCAGCAGCAAAGGTTTCACACAAGAGACCCAGTACTTC
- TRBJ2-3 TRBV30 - CAWGSGAGTDTQYF TGTGCCTGGGGGTCGGGAGCGGGCACAGATACGCAGTATTTT
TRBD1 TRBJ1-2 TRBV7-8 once CASSLFRTGNRDGYTF TGTGCCAGCAGCTTATTCCGGACAGGGAACCGCGATGGCTACACCTTC
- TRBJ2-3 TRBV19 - CASKGRGTDTQYF TGTGCCAGTAAGGGCCGGGGCACAGATACGCAGTATTTT
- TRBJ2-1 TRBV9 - CASSISPRTGNNEQFF TGTGCCAGCAGCATCTCTCCCAGGACTGGAAACAATGAGCAGTTCTTC
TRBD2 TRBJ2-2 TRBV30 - CAWSDRRRAGGYTGELFF TGTGCCTGGAGTGACCGTCGGCGGGCGGGAGGGTACACCGGGGAGCTGTTTTTT
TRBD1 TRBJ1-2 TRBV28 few CASSLPPGTGGSGYTF TGTGCCAGCAGTTTACCTCCAGGGACAGGGGGCAGTGGCTACACCTTC
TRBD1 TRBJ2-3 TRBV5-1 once CASSRGTAGIDTQYF TGCGCCAGCAGCAGGGGGACAGCCGGAATAGATACGCAGTATTTT
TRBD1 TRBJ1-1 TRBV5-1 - CASSLGQGAHTEAFF TGCGCCAGCAGCTTGGGGCAGGGGGCTCACACTGAAGCTTTCTTT
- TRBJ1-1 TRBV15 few CATSRDRMRGTEAFF TGTGCCACCAGCAGAGATAGAATGAGGGGAACTGAAGCTTTCTTT
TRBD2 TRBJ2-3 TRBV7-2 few CASSWAGTSGTDTQYF TGTGCCAGCAGCTGGGCCGGGACTAGCGGCACAGATACGCAGTATTTT
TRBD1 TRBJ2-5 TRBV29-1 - CSVEPGQGTLKTQYF TGCAGCGTTGAACCGGGACAGGGTACTCTCAAGACCCAGTACTTC
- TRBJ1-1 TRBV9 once CASSDTRRGESEAFF TGTGCCAGCAGCGATACTCGAAGGGGGGAGAGTGAAGCTTTCTTT
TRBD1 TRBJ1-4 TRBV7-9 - CASSIGQGNEKLFF TGTGCCAGCAGCATCGGACAGGGAAATGAAAAACTGTTTTTT
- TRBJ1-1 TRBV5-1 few CASSSNRQDTEAFF TGCGCCAGCAGCTCAAACAGACAGGACACTGAAGCTTTCTTT
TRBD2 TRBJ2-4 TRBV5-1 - CASSPWGSGRNRAKNIQYF TGCGCCAGCAGCCCCTGGGGTAGCGGGAGGAATCGAGCCAAAAACATTCAGTACTTC
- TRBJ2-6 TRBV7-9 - CATDPGSGANVLTF TGTGCCACAGACCCTGGGTCTGGGGCCAACGTCCTGACTTTC
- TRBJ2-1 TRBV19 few CASSMSGLEQFF TGTGCCAGTAGTATGTCAGGGTTGGAGCAGTTCTTC
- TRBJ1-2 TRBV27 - CASSSEVTGNGYTF TGTGCCAGCAGTTCCGAGGTCACAGGGAATGGCTACACCTTC
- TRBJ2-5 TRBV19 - CASSIGQGREETQYF TGTGCCAGTAGTATCGGGCAGGGGCGGGAGGAGACCCAGTACTTC
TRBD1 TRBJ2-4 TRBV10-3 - CAISTGQGGDIQYF TGTGCCATCAGTACGGGACAGGGAGGGGACATTCAGTACTTC
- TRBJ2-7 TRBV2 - CASKVPSGYEQYF TGTGCCAGCAAAGTCCCGAGCGGCTACGAGCAGTACTTC
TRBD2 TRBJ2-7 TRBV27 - CASSLSVLAGGNEQYF TGTGCCAGCAGTTTATCGGTACTAGCGGGAGGGAACGAGCAGTACTTC
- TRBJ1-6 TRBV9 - CASTPGPAGSPLHF TGTGCCAGCACCCCAGGTCCCGCAGGCTCACCCCTCCACTTT
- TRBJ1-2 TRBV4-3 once CASSPGGGGYGYTF TGCGCCAGCAGCCCGGGGGGAGGGGGCTATGGCTACACCTTC
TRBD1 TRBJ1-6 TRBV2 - CASSEGGQGNNSPLHF TGTGCCAGCAGTGAAGGGGGACAGGGGAATAATTCACCCCTCCACTTT
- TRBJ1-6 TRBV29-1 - CSVSQGRNSPLHF TGCAGCGTATCCCAGGGTCGGAATTCACCCCTCCACTTT
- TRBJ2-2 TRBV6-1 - CATARTDTGELFF TGTGCCACCGCGAGGACAGACACCGGGGAGCTGTTTTTT
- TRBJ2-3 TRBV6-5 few CASSLRDTDTQYF TGTGCCAGCAGTCTCCGGGACACAGATACGCAGTATTTT
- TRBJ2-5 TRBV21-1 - CASSKAGQKETQYF TGTGCCAGCAGCAAAGCTGGGCAGAAAGAGACCCAGTACTTC
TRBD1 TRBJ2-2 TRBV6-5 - CASGGQGATGELFF TGTGCCAGCGGGGGACAGGGGGCGACCGGGGAGCTGTTTTTT
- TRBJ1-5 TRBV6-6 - CASSGRDQPQHF TGTGCCAGCTCTGGACGAGATCAGCCCCAGCATTTT
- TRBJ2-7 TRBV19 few CASSIDPARNEQYF TGTGCCAGTAGTATAGACCCCGCGCGAAACGAGCAGTACTTC
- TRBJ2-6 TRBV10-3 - CAISERSGRSGANVLTF TGTGCCATCAGTGAGCGGTCAGGCCGCTCTGGGGCCAACGTCCTGACTTTC
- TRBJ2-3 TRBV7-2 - CASRRQTDTQYF TGTGCCAGCAGGCGGCAGACAGATACGCAGTATTTT
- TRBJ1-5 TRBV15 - CATSRDERQPQHF TGTGCCACCAGCAGAGATGAGAGGCAGCCCCAGCATTTT
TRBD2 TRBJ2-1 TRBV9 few CASSVELAGAEQFF TGTGCCAGCAGCGTAGAACTAGCGGGAGCGGAGCAGTTCTTC
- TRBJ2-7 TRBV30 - CAWSVLGYEQYF TGTGCCTGGAGTGTACTTGGGTACGAGCAGTACTTC
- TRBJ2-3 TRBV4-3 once CASSPRVVDTQYF TGCGCCAGCAGCCCCAGGGTCGTAGATACGCAGTATTTT
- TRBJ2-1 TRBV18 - CASSPLPRGGEQFF TGTGCCAGCTCACCACTCCCGAGGGGCGGTGAGCAGTTCTTC
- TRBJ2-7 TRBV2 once CASRGDGYEQYF TGTGCCAGCAGGGGGGATGGGTACGAGCAGTACTTC
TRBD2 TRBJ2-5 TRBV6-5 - CASSYSLSGGKRTQYF TGTGCCAGCAGTTACTCGTTGTCGGGGGGGAAGAGAACCCAGTACTTC
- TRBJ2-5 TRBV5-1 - CASSPGLGEETQYF TGCGCCAGCAGTCCGGGCCTCGGGGAAGAGACCCAGTACTTC
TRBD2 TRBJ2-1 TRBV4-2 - CASSPERGGFHEQFF TGTGCCAGCAGCCCCGAGCGGGGGGGCTTCCATGAGCAGTTCTTC
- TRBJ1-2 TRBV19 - CASSTENYGYTF TGTGCCAGTAGTACGGAAAACTATGGCTACACCTTC
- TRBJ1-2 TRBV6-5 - CASRLGQQYGYTF TGTGCCAGCAGACTCGGACAGCAATATGGCTACACCTTC
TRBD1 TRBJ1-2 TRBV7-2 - CASSSSFPGQGLDGYTF TGTGCCAGCAGCTCGAGCTTCCCGGGACAGGGGCTCGATGGCTACACCTTC